The T cell receptor (beta chain) under discussion was sequenced for a study of cytomegalovirus exposure and HLA in healthy donors. The repertoire was sequenced with immunoSEQ multiplex PCR; TCRdb's copy has only in-frame clones and lacks some. The sample lists about 130,000 clones; approximately 89% were seen once. Details on this clone: Antigen: not known.

The donors were in the approximately 120-subject validation cohort; that cohort was separate from the approximately 700-subject first cohort. In germline, CDR1 is MRHNA, CDR2 SNTAGT. The CDR3 extends over 16 amino acids. V shed 5 bases, J shed 8 bases, and the junction held 10 bases outside the gene matches. Broader study findings: First-cohort TCR clusters tended to co-occur in the roughly 120 validation repertoires, a later analysis found. In vitro experiments confirmed that three CMV-associated chains were specific for CMV antigens.

The receptor was derived from a woman aged 18-29 years in good health and CMV-seronegative. The chain recombines TRBV6-4 with TRBJ2-1; TRBD1 agrees at 12 bases. Sequencing was done on a sample of PBMCs. CDR3 DNA sequence: TGTGCCAGCAGTCAACTACCGGGACAGGGGGCCGATGAGCAGTTCTTC. Translated, it gives CASSQLPGQGADEQFF.